This T cell receptor beta chain comes out of a study of human T cells and chemical hapten exposure. This clonotype came up a few times. What it binds is not known. Germline CDR1 is SGHRS and CDR2 is YFSETQ. V lost 5 bases and J lost 2; bases outside the gene matches: 7. The CDR3 totals 16 residues. One entry per CDR3 protein, called by TCRdb with MiXCR from the RACE reads. This table holds around 380,000 distinct CDR3 sequences, approximately 5% found once. Study-level points and caveats: The number of TCRs above 1 in 1000 frequency did not change after DPC sensitization.

Noted time point: patch test 1, 2 weeks after DPC sensitization. Treatment denoted: therapeutic diphenylcyclopropenone sensitization with weekly scalp DPC. Alopecia patients, 18 to 70 years old and DPC-suitable, served as donors. The clonotype originates from a woman aged 50 to 60 with alopecia areata. Some clones in this sample may be carry-over from other donors' samples. Sequenced material: whole blood, taken in connection with sensitization to the hapten diphenylcyclopropenone (DPC). The chain uses TRBV5-1 and TRBJ2-3; 11 bases align to TRBD2. The CDR3 protein is CASRAGLAGITDTQYF. CDR3 sequence (DNA): TGCGCCAGCAGGGCCGGACTAGCGGGTATCACAGATACGCAGTATTTT.